One sample yielded the 28 T cell receptor beta chains listed below, sequenced in a study of cytomegalovirus exposure and HLA in healthy donors. PCR involved 60 Vbeta and 13 Jbeta primers. Repertoires were generated with immunoSEQ multiplex PCR, while TCRdb's copy carries only in-frame clones and drops some. The sample yields about 150,000 clones, around 77% seen once. Sequencing was done on a sample of PBMCs. These receptors were obtained from a man aged 25 to 45 in good health and CMV-seronegative.

The gene calls are TRBV5-6 and TRBJ1-1, with D unclear. This CDR3 is built from 14 residues. V was shortened by 4 bases and J by 1 base, with 11 bases between the two germline ends. Germline loops: CDR1 SGHDT, CDR2 YYEEEE. For the CDR3, the DNA is TGTGCCAGCAGCCATAGACGGGGGAACACTGAAGCTTTCTTT. This codes for CASSHRRGNTEAFF.

In nucleotides, the CDR3 is TGCGCCAGCAGCCCCTTCGGGGGGTCCAATAATGAAAAACTGTTTTTT. Amino acids: CASSPFGGSNNEKLFF. V and J are TRBV5-1 and TRBJ1-4; tentative D call: TRBD1 (5 bases). The V end was cut by 4 bases, the J end by 4 bases, with 17 bases between. The CDR3 sequence is 16 residues long. Germline V lookup: CDR1 SGHRS, CDR2 YFSETQ. Using reference TRBV5-1 and TRBJ1-4 for the parts outside the CDR3, the full variable domain is KAGVTQTPRYLIKTRGQQVTLSCSPISGHRSVSWYQQTPGQGLQFLFEYFSETQRNKGNFPGRFSGRQFSNSRSEMNVSTLELGDSALYLCASSPFGGSNNEKLFFGSGTQLSVL.

The chain couples TRBV5-1 to TRBJ2-7; D not resolved. This CDR3 has 14 residues. V was trimmed by 7 bases and J by 3 bases, leaving 17 bases between them. Germline CDR1 reads SGHRS; CDR2 reads YFSETQ. As DNA, the CDR3 is TGCGCCAGCCCAGGTTGGAAGCCCCTCTACGAGCAGTACTTC. Its protein product is CASPGWKPLYEQYF.

The CDR3: CATRKTGLGETQYF. CDR3 sequence (DNA): TGTGCCACCAGAAAAACAGGGCTCGGTGAGACCCAGTACTTC. The chain combines TRBV7-9 with TRBJ2-5, with D possibly TRBD1 on 6 matching bases. Germline-derived CDR1 and CDR2 are SEHNR and FQNEAQ (reference sequence). CDR3 length: 14 residues. Trimming cost V 10 bases and J 5 bases, with 20 bases left between them.

A remark on this clone: One junction end does not reproduce the germline sequence, and a read error may be involved. The chain couples TRBV7-2 to TRBJ2-4; 7 bases agree with TRBD1. Germline V gives CDR1 SGHTA, CDR2 FQGNSA. This CDR3 is built from 15 residues. The CDR3 sequence is CASSLEGTAQNIQYF. CDR3 nucleotide sequence: TGTGCCAGCAGCTTAGAGGGGACAGCCCAAAACATTCAGTACTTC.

The J gene is TRBJ2-7, the V gene TRBV7-9, with TRBD2 matching 7 bases. The CDR3 has 14 residues. The trim removed 2 bases at V and 2 bases at J, leaving 3 bases unmatched. Looked up from germline, CDR1 is SEHNR and CDR2 is FQNEAQ (reference sequence). The CDR3 sequence is CASSLRLAPYEQYF. CDR3 in DNA: TGTGCCAGCAGCTTAAGACTAGCCCCCTACGAGCAGTACTTC.

This chain connects TRBV7-3 to TRBJ2-1, with 10 nucleotides matching TRBD2. Germline CDR1 reads SGHTA; CDR2 reads FQGTGA. The CDR3 runs to 15 residues. V dropped 3 bases and J dropped 3; count of bases not matched to a gene: 2. Here the CDR3 reads CASSLTSGFYNEQFF. CDR3 nucleotides: TGTGCCAGCAGCTTGACTAGCGGGTTCTACAATGAGCAGTTCTTC.

In its sample, this clone was seen once. The V call is TRBV7-8, the J call TRBJ2-1, with a weak D call TRBD2 (6 bases). V was clipped by 3 bases and J by 7 bases, with 13 bases between them. CDR1 and CDR2 from the germline V gene are SGHVS and FQNEAQ. This CDR3 region has 14 residues. The DNA for the CDR3 is TGTGCCAGCAGCTTGGGAGGACTCAGGAATGAGCAGTTCTTC. Residues: CASSLGGLRNEQFF.

This chain connects TRBV21-1 to TRBJ2-3; TRBD1, the table's D call, lacks a check against the DNA. TRBV21-1 is reported as a pseudogene. This CDR3 region has 16 residues. CDR3 in amino acids: CASTLRTGGASDTQYF. The DNA for the CDR3 is TGTGCCAGCACCCTCAGGACAGGGGGCGCCTCAGATACGCAGTATTTT.

With regard to this clone: The sample carries other DNA sequences with the same CDR3. CDR3 in amino acids: CASSRTPGLAEAYEQYF. The CDR3 DNA is TGTGCCAGCAGCCGGACCCCAGGACTAGCGGAGGCCTACGAGCAGTACTTC. J is TRBJ2-7 and V is TRBV5-6, with 10 positions matching TRBD2. The CDR3 spans 17 residues. Trimming took 4 bases from V and 2 from J; bases not matched to a gene: 12. Germline V gene lookup returns CDR1 SGHDT and CDR2 YYEEEE.

This clone has just a few counts. The chain couples TRBV11-2 to TRBJ2-7; possible D gene TRBD2, 5 bases. The CDR3 is made up of 13 amino acids. V gave up 6 bases and J gave up 6 bases, with 15 bases separating them. The germline CDR1 and CDR2 sequences are SGHAT and FQNNGV. The CDR3 reads CASRPGGWPEQYF. For the CDR3, the DNA is TGTGCCAGCAGACCAGGCGGGTGGCCCGAGCAGTACTTC. The variable domain in full, completed from reference TRBV11-2 and TRBJ2-7, reads EAGVAQSPRYKIIEKRQSVAFWCNPISGHATLYWYQQILGQGPKLLIQFQNNGVVDDSQLPKDRFSAERLKGVDSTLKIQPAKLEDSAVYLCASRPGGWPEQYFGPGTRLTVT.

Only one count was recorded for this clone. J is TRBJ2-3 and V is TRBV7-8, with 9 bases fitting TRBD1. The V and J ends lost 4 bases and 5 bases, in that order; junction bases with no gene match: 4. The CDR3 is made up of 14 amino acids. CDR1 is SGHVS, CDR2 FQNEAQ, per germline. CDR3 amino acids: CASSSGQGVDTQYF. The CDR3, as DNA: TGTGCCAGCAGCTCGGGACAGGGCGTAGATACGCAGTATTTT.

This chain joins TRBV7-9 and TRBJ2-7; D may be TRBD2 (6 bases). Germline V gives CDR1 SEHNR, CDR2 FQNEAQ (reference sequence). Deletions cut 5 bases from V and 3 bases from J, with 17 bases between. The CDR3 length is 15 residues. As DNA, the CDR3 is TGTGCCAGCAGCACATCTGGCGCGGGGTACTACGAGCAGTACTTC. It codes for CASSTSGAGYYEQYF. The full variable domain, rest sourced from reference TRBV7-9 and TRBJ2-7, is DTGVSQNPRHKITKRGQNVTFRCDPISEHNRLYWYRQTLGQGPEFLTYFQNEAQLEKSRLLSDRFSAERPKGSFSTLEIQRTEQGDSAMYLCASSTSGAGYYEQYFGPGTRLTVT.

The V gene is TRBV6-5, the J gene TRBJ1-1; D gene ambiguous. Germline-derived CDR1 and CDR2 are MNHEY and SVGAGI. V lost 2 bases, J lost 3 bases, and 7 bases lay in between. The length of the CDR3 is 13 residues. The CDR3 bases are TGTGCCAGCAGTTACGGCCTGGACACTGAAGCTTTCTTT. Translation gives CASSYGLDTEAFF.

The rearrangement uses TRBV5-4 and TRBJ2-7, with 8 bases identical to TRBD2. The CDR3 is 16 amino acids. V was pared by 4 bases and J by 6 bases, with 15 bases of the junction left unmatched. In germline, CDR1 is SGHNT, CDR2 YYREEE (reference sequence). The CDR3 region has the DNA TGTGCCAGCAGCAGAACCGGGACTAGGAGCTTTTCCGAGCAGTACTTC. Its protein is CASSRTGTRSFSEQYF.

This chain uses TRBV6-5 with TRBJ2-7; TRBD2 might be the D (7 bases). Germline CDR1 and CDR2: MNHEY and SVGAGI. With 7 bases removed from V and 6 bases from J, the gap between germline ends came to 22 bases. This CDR3 comprises 15 residues. The DNA of the CDR3 is TGTGCCAGCACTCTCGTGGGGGGGCTTAGGAGCGAGCAGTACTTC. Translation: CASTLVGGLRSEQYF.

This clone was seen only a few times. The chain recombines TRBV28 with TRBJ2-2, with D maybe TRBD1 (6 bases). V was pared by 6 bases and J by 4 bases, with 9 bases between. Germline loops: CDR1 MDHEN, CDR2 SYDVKM. This CDR3 is built from 13 residues. CDR3 protein: CASRKDSTGELFF. CDR3 DNA sequence: TGTGCCAGCAGAAAGGACAGCACCGGGGAGCTGTTTTTT. Full variable domain (remainder filled in from reference TRBV28 and TRBJ2-2): DVKVTQSSRYLVKRTGEKVFLECVQDMDHENMFWYRQDPGLGLRLIYFSYDVKMKEKGDIPEGYSVSREKKERFSLILESASTNQTSMYLCASRKDSTGELFFGEGSRLTVL.

For the CDR3, the DNA is TGTGCCAGCAGTCCCTGGGCGGGGCGGGGTGAAAAACTGTTTTTT. Its protein product is CASSPWAGRGEKLFF. The chain links TRBV6-1 to TRBJ1-4, with D tentatively TRBD1 (5 bases). V dropped 5 bases and J dropped 7 bases, with 17 bases sitting between them. The CDR3 extends over 15 amino acids. Germline CDR1 is MNHNS and CDR2 is SASEGT.

The chain carries TRBV2 and TRBJ2-7, with TRBD2 identical over 14 bases. Looked up from germline, CDR1 is SNHLY and CDR2 is FYNNEI. The CDR3 runs 16 residues. The V segment lost 7 bases and the J segment 5 bases; nucleotides outside the gene matches: 10. CDR3 bases: TGTGCCAGCAAGGGACTAGCGGGAGAACCGGCCCACGAGCAGTACTTC. Translated: CASKGLAGEPAHEQYF.

This clone came up a few times. The V and J genes are TRBV7-9 and TRBJ1-1, with TRBD1 matching over 9 bases. Germline CDR1 is SEHNR and CDR2 is FQNEAQ (reference sequence). This CDR3 is built from 17 residues. J gave up 1 base and V 4 bases, and 10 bases lay outside the gene matches. DNA for the CDR3: TGTGCCAGCAGCTCCAATGTCTGGGACAGGGCGAACACTGAAGCTTTCTTT. This translates into CASSSNVWDRANTEAFF. The full variable domain, completed using reference TRBV7-9 and TRBJ1-1, is DTGVSQNPRHKITKRGQNVTFRCDPISEHNRLYWYRQTLGQGPEFLTYFQNEAQLEKSRLLSDRFSAERPKGSFSTLEIQRTEQGDSAMYLCASSSNVWDRANTEAFFGQGTRLTVV.

This chain connects TRBV29-1 to TRBJ2-7, with D perhaps matching TRBD2 (5 bases). Germline V gives CDR1 SQVTM, CDR2 ANQGSEA. Trimming took off 0 bases at V and 12 bases at J, with 15 bases between the two ends. There are 12 residues in the CDR3. The CDR3 region is CSVEDHPGVLYF. The CDR3 DNA is TGCAGCGTTGAAGACCACCCCGGGGTTCTGTACTTC.

The rearrangement links TRBV2 to TRBJ1-4; D might be TRBD1 (5 bases). V was clipped by 4 bases and J by 1 base, with 7 bases between them. CDR3 length: 14 residues. From germline, CDR1 is SNHLY and CDR2 FYNNEI. This CDR3 reads CASSVTVTNEKLFF. The CDR3 bases are TGTGCCAGCAGTGTGACAGTAACTAATGAAAAACTGTTTTTT. The full variable domain, rest sourced from reference TRBV2 and TRBJ1-4, is EPEVTQTPSHQVTQMGQEVILRCVPISNHLYFYWYRQILGQKVEFLVSFYNNEISEKSEIFDDQFSVERPDGSNFTLKIRSTKLEDSAMYFCASSVTVTNEKLFFGSGTQLSVL.

The rearrangement links TRBV5-1 to TRBJ1-1, with 8 bases matching TRBD1. Germline V lookup: CDR1 SGHRS, CDR2 YFSETQ. V shed 0 bases and J 11 bases; nucleotides not matched to a gene: 9. There are 14 residues in the CDR3. In nucleotides, the CDR3 is TGCGCCAGCAGCTTGGAGCGGACAGGGAGAGAGGCTTTCTTT. Protein: CASSLERTGREAFF. Looking up the rest from reference TRBV5-1 and TRBJ1-1 gives the full variable domain: KAGVTQTPRYLIKTRGQQVTLSCSPISGHRSVSWYQQTPGQGLQFLFEYFSETQRNKGNFPGRFSGRQFSNSRSEMNVSTLELGDSALYLCASSLERTGREAFFGQGTRLTVV.

The genes are TRBV5-1 and TRBJ1-5; TRBD1 might be the D (6 bases). V lost 4 bases to trimming and J lost 0 bases, with 17 bases between them. CDR1 is SGHRS and CDR2 is YFSETQ in the germline V gene. This CDR3 is built from 17 residues. The CDR3 sequence: CASSLAFGGYSNQPQHF. DNA for the CDR3: TGCGCCAGCAGCCTTGCTTTTGGGGGCTATAGCAATCAGCCCCAGCATTTT. Drawing the rest from reference TRBV5-1 and TRBJ1-5, the complete variable domain is KAGVTQTPRYLIKTRGQQVTLSCSPISGHRSVSWYQQTPGQGLQFLFEYFSETQRNKGNFPGRFSGRQFSNSRSEMNVSTLELGDSALYLCASSLAFGGYSNQPQHFGDGTRLSIL.

CDR3 bases: TGCAGCGTTTTTCAGGGGGACTATGGCTACACCTTC. Translated, it gives CSVFQGDYGYTF. The chain recombines TRBV29-1 with TRBJ1-2, with 7 bases lining up with TRBD1. With V trimmed by 5 bases and J by 3 bases, 3 bases remained unmatched. The CDR3 consists of 12 residues. Germline CDR1 SQVTM, CDR2 ANQGSEA.

This clone appeared once. The chain couples TRBV18 to TRBJ2-2, with D hard to call. V lost 2 bases and J lost 0, with 10 bases in between. The CDR3 contains 16 residues. CDR1 KGHSH and CDR2 LQKENI come from the germline V gene. The CDR3 is CASSPEIAANTGELFF. CDR3 in DNA: TGTGCCAGCTCACCAGAAATAGCAGCGAACACCGGGGAGCTGTTTTTT.

The rearrangement joins TRBV5-1 to TRBJ2-7; D ambiguous. V lost 5 bases to trimming and J lost 6 bases, with 15 bases between them. CDR3 length: 13 amino acids. The germline V gene has CDR1 SGHRS and CDR2 YFSETQ. CDR3 amino acids: CASRFSGSPEQYF. DNA for the CDR3: TGCGCCAGCAGATTCTCAGGCTCCCCCGAGCAGTACTTC. Full variable domain (rest looked up from reference TRBV5-1 and TRBJ2-7): KAGVTQTPRYLIKTRGQQVTLSCSPISGHRSVSWYQQTPGQGLQFLFEYFSETQRNKGNFPGRFSGRQFSNSRSEMNVSTLELGDSALYLCASRFSGSPEQYFGPGTRLTVT.

The rearrangement joins TRBV27 to TRBJ2-7, with D possibly being TRBD1 (6 bases). In germline, CDR1 is MNHEY, CDR2 SMNVEV (reference sequence). The CDR3 extends over 15 amino acids. V shed 5 bases and J shed 4 bases, with 18 bases lying between them. In DNA, the CDR3 is TGTGCCAGCAGTCCCTATCCGGACAGTAGGTACGAGCAGTACTTC. This codes for CASSPYPDSRYEQYF.